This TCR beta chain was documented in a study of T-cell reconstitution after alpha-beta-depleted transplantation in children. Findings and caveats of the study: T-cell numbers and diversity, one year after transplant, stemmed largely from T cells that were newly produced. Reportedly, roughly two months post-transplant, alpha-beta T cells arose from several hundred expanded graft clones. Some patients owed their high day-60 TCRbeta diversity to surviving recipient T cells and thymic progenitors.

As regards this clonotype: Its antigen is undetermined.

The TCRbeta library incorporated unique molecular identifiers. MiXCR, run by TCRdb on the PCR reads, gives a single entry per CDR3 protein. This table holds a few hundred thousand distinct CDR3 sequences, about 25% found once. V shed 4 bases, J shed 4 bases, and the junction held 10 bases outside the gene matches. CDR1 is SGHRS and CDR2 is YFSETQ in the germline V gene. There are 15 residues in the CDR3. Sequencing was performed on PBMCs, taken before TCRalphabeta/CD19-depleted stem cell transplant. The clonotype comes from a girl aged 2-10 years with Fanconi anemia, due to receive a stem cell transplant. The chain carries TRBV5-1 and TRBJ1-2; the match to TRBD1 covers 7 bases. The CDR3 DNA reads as TGCGCCAGCAGCCCAACTTTGGGACAGCCCTATGGCTACACCTTC. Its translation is CASSPTLGQPYGYTF.